These T cell receptor beta chains were read from a single sample in a study of blood T cell repertoires in COVID-19. Measured with immunoSEQ multiplex PCR; TCRdb has only the in-frame clones, and not every one. The sample contains 210,000 or so clones, roughly 79% of which appear only once. The sequencing sample was made of PBMCs or T cells enriched from blood (not recorded which). The receptors come from a woman aged 50 to 60 with acute COVID-19. The CDR3 runs from the conserved cysteine through the conserved F or W. A D gene is named only where the DNA matches it firmly. For some rows the clone size is stated as once, few or many, or as a class when expanded; others skip it.

D,J,V,size,CDR3,DNA
.,TRBJ2-1,TRBV3-1/TRBV3-2,.,CASSRRGGSRSYNEQFF,TGTGCCAGCAGCCGAAGGGGGGGGAGTCGCTCCTACAATGAGCAGTTCTTC
TRBD1,TRBJ1-6,TRBV28,.,CASSFSYPGTGPNSPLHF,TGTGCCAGCAGTTTTTCCTACCCCGGGACAGGGCCAAATTCACCCCTCCACTTT
.,TRBJ2-2,TRBV3-1/TRBV3-2,.,CASSRTEGLTGELFF,TGTGCCAGCAGCCGAACGGAGGGATTGACCGGGGAGCTGTTTTTT
.,TRBJ2-4,TRBV18,.,CASSPPGLSERNIQYF,TGTGCCAGCTCACCACCGGGGCTTTCGGAAAGAAACATTCAGTACTTC
TRBD2,TRBJ2-3,TRBV5-1,.,CASSSQAGASTDTQYF,TGCGCCAGCAGCTCCCAAGCGGGGGCTAGCACAGATACGCAGTATTTT
.,TRBJ2-5,TRBV7-2,.,CASSPGQMYQETQYF,TGTGCCAGCAGCCCCGGACAGATGTACCAAGAGACCCAGTACTTC
.,TRBJ1-3,TRBV2,.,CASSERTGNTIYF,TGTGCCAGCAGTGAACGGACAGGAAACACCATATATTTT
.,TRBJ1-1,TRBV28,.,CASRPRQNVNTEAFF,TGTGCCAGCAGACCTCGACAGAACGTGAACACTGAAGCTTTCTTT
.,TRBJ2-1,TRBV19,.,CASSRGGDLLNEQFF,TGTGCCAGTAGTAGAGGAGGGGATCTATTGAATGAGCAGTTCTTC
TRBD2,TRBJ2-2,TRBV20-1,.,CSASPSGSPGELFF,TGCAGTGCTAGTCCTAGCGGGAGTCCCGGGGAGCTGTTTTTT
.,TRBJ2-2,TRBV11-2,.,CASSLITGTAGELFF,TGTGCCAGCAGCTTAATAACGGGAACGGCCGGGGAGCTGTTTTTT
TRBD1,TRBJ2-7,TRBV6-1,.,CASSEDTGGVQQYF,TGTGCCAGCAGTGAAGATACAGGGGGAGTACAGCAGTACTTC
.,TRBJ1-5,TRBV19,.,CASTRDLLSNQPQHF,TGTGCCAGTACCCGGGATCTCCTTAGCAATCAGCCCCAGCATTTT
.,TRBJ1-2,TRBV18,.,CASSPREGSYGYTF,TGTGCCAGCTCACCACGGGAGGGGTCCTATGGCTACACCTTC
.,TRBJ1-1,TRBV12-3/TRBV12-4,.,CAITSPGTEAFF,TGTGCCATCACGTCGCCAGGCACTGAAGCTTTCTTT
TRBD2,TRBJ2-7,TRBV7-8,.,CASSLEGTSRKQYF,TGTGCCAGCAGCTTAGAGGGGACTAGTCGGAAGCAGTACTTC
TRBD1,TRBJ1-3,TRBV7-2,.,CASSGQGGVGNTIYF,TGTGCCAGCAGCGGACAGGGTGGTGTAGGAAACACCATATATTTT
.,TRBJ2-5,TRBV28,once,CASRGAGVLQGETQYF,TGTGCCAGCAGGGGTGCCGGCGTCCTCCAGGGAGAGACCCAGTACTTC
TRBD1,TRBJ2-6,TRBV4-2,.,CASSQEAGGFGANVLTF,TGTGCCAGCAGCCAAGAGGCAGGGGGCTTTGGGGCCAACGTCCTGACTTTC
.,TRBJ2-2,TRBV11-3,few,CASSFRGGTGELFF,TGTGCCAGCAGCTTTAGGGGAGGTACCGGGGAGCTGTTTTTT
TRBD1,TRBJ2-3,TRBV29-1,.,CSVELRDRGYTDTQYF,TGCAGCGTTGAGCTACGGGACAGGGGCTACACAGATACGCAGTATTTT
.,TRBJ2-3,TRBV4-1,.,CASSQDWQVTDTQYF,TGCGCCAGCAGCCAAGATTGGCAGGTAACAGATACGCAGTATTTT
.,TRBJ2-6,TRBV6-2/TRBV6-3,.,CASSYGLVGANVLTF,TGTGCCAGCAGTTACGGCCTGGTTGGGGCCAACGTCCTGACTTTC
.,TRBJ1-6,TRBV28,.,CASTMNSPLHF,TGTGCCAGCACCATGAATTCACCCCTCCACTTT
.,TRBJ2-7,TRBV3-1/TRBV3-2,.,CASSQAGGSGGYEQYF,TGTGCCAGCAGCCAAGCGGGTGGGTCAGGCGGGTACGAGCAGTACTTC
TRBD1,TRBJ2-7,TRBV7-6,.,CASSVNRGYEQYF,TGTGCCAGCAGCGTTAACAGGGGTTACGAGCAGTACTTC
TRBD1,TRBJ1-4,TRBV19,.,CASNSGTVNEKLFF,TGTGCCAGTAATTCCGGGACAGTTAATGAAAAACTGTTTTTT
.,TRBJ2-5,TRBV28,few,CASSYTRAGGGTQYF,TGTGCCAGCAGTTACACTCGGGCCGGCGGAGGGACCCAGTACTTC
TRBD1,TRBJ2-7,TRBV28,.,CASRSWDRGDYEQYF,TGTGCCAGCAGGAGTTGGGACAGGGGGGACTACGAGCAGTACTTC
.,TRBJ2-1,TRBV7-3,once,CASSSEGLAINEQFF,TGTGCCAGCAGCTCAGAGGGACTGGCAATCAACGAGCAGTTCTTC
TRBD2,TRBJ2-4,TRBV25-1,once,CASSEYTSGKNIQYF,TGTGCCAGCAGTGAATATACTAGCGGTAAAAACATTCAGTACTTC
TRBD1,TRBJ1-5,TRBV6-6,.,CASSYVQGNNQPQHF,TGTGCCAGCAGTTACGTACAGGGGAACAATCAGCCCCAGCATTTT
TRBD2,TRBJ2-5,TRBV5-1,.,CASSSGLAGYQETQYF,TGCGCCAGCAGCTCGGGACTAGCGGGGTACCAAGAGACCCAGTACTTC
.,TRBJ2-5,TRBV18,.,CASSPPGVETQYF,TGTGCCAGCTCACCTCCCGGAGTCGAGACCCAGTACTTC
.,TRBJ2-1,TRBV7-2,medium-sized,CASSFLGVEQFF,TGTGCCAGCAGCTTTTTGGGCGTTGAGCAGTTCTTC
TRBD2,TRBJ2-7,TRBV7-2,once,CASSLDHQAGALEQYF,TGTGCCAGCAGCTTAGATCACCAAGCGGGAGCTTTGGAGCAGTACTTC
.,TRBJ2-3,TRBV7-3,.,CASSLNTGMVDTQYF,TGTGCCAGCAGCTTAAACACGGGAATGGTGGATACGCAGTATTTT
.,TRBJ2-2,TRBV21-1,.,CASSKALIGGPTNTGELFF,TGTGCCAGCAGCAAAGCGCTGATAGGGGGCCCCACGAACACCGGGGAGCTGTTTTTT
TRBD1,TRBJ1-2,TRBV13,.,CASSSQGAGYGYTF,TGTGCCAGCAGCAGCCAGGGGGCCGGCTATGGCTACACCTTC
TRBD2,TRBJ2-1,TRBV9,.,CASSVGTAGGQELYNEQFF,TGTGCCAGCAGCGTAGGAACGGCGGGAGGCCAGGAACTCTACAATGAGCAGTTCTTC
.,TRBJ2-5,TRBV4-1,.,CASRNPERDQETQYF,TGCGCCAGCAGGAATCCGGAACGGGACCAAGAGACCCAGTACTTC
TRBD1,TRBJ1-2,TRBV2,.,CASPRRDSNYGYTF,TGTGCCAGCCCGCGTAGGGACAGTAACTATGGCTACACCTTC
.,TRBJ2-5,TRBV24-1,.,CATSDLPTGPGGETQYF,TGTGCCACCAGTGACCTACCCACAGGGCCAGGCGGAGAGACCCAGTACTTC
.,TRBJ2-3,TRBV28,.,CASSLSGSTDTQYF,TGTGCCAGCAGCCTTAGCGGCAGCACAGATACGCAGTATTTT
.,TRBJ2-7,TRBV7-8,.,CASSPGGAGLEQYF,TGTGCCAGCAGCCCTGGAGGAGCGGGCCTCGAGCAGTACTTC
TRBD1,TRBJ1-5,TRBV6-1,.,CASSGQGRFSNQPQHF,TGTGCCAGCAGTGGACAGGGGAGGTTTAGCAATCAGCCCCAGCATTTT
TRBD2,TRBJ2-2,TRBV3-1/TRBV3-2,.,CASSQDGGTSGGGGTGELFF,TGTGCCAGCAGCCAAGATGGCGGGACTAGCGGGGGTGGTGGCACCGGGGAGCTGTTTTTT
.,TRBJ2-2,TRBV27,.,CASSFRQGELFF,TGTGCCAGCAGTTTTCGACAGGGGGAGCTGTTTTTT
.,TRBJ2-5,TRBV7-3,.,CASSLNSAGPGETQYF,TGTGCCAGCAGCTTAAATAGTGCAGGGCCGGGAGAGACCCAGTACTTC
.,TRBJ2-7,TRBV29-1,.,CSVEFGGSPYEQYF,TGCAGCGTTGAATTTGGAGGTTCCCCCTACGAGCAGTACTTC
.,TRBJ1-3,TRBV11-3,.,CASSFLGVSGNTIYF,TGTGCCAGCAGCTTTTTAGGGGTGTCTGGAAACACCATATATTTT
TRBD2,TRBJ2-3,TRBV4-1,.,CASRTVRSGGALDTQYF,TGCGCCAGCAGAACCGTGCGTAGCGGGGGGGCACTTGATACGCAGTATTTT
TRBD2,TRBJ2-2,TRBV3-1/TRBV3-2,.,CASSQGYPAGGRNTGELFF,TGTGCCAGCAGTCAGGGGTACCCCGCGGGGGGAAGGAACACCGGGGAGCTGTTTTTT
TRBD2,TRBJ2-7,TRBV2,many,CASTSGSEQYF,TGTGCCAGCACTAGCGGGAGCGAGCAGTACTTC
.,TRBJ1-4,TRBV12-3/TRBV12-4,.,CASSRPRGKLFF,TGTGCCAGCAGTCGCCCTCGGGGAAAACTGTTTTTT
TRBD2,TRBJ2-1,TRBV6-1,.,CASSESLLAGFDEQFF,TGTGCCAGCAGTGAATCTCTCCTAGCGGGCTTCGATGAGCAGTTCTTC
TRBD2,TRBJ2-7,TRBV27,.,CASSFWSMVASGGLQYF,TGTGCCAGCAGTTTTTGGTCGATGGTTGCTAGCGGGGGTCTTCAGTACTTC